This T cell receptor (beta chain) was found in a study of T cell responses to AZD1222 COVID-19 vaccine. Notes on the study in general: After the peak T cell response, and only then, were repertoires sampled. Donors skewed white British and female; clonal diversity was possibly underestimated.

The table came from immunoSEQ multiplex PCR; TCRdb's copy has only in-frame clones and leaves some out. The sample contains roughly 80,000 clones, around nine tenths of which appear only once. With respect to this clone: Its antigen is currently unknown.

The CDR3 loop spans 11 amino acids. CDR1 and CDR2 (germline): SGDLS, YYNGEE. Trimming removed 5 bases at V and 2 bases at J, with 4 bases between. The receptor was derived from an adult who received the AZD1222 COVID-19 vaccine. This specimen was peripheral blood, taken 28 days after the second AZD1222 dose. J is TRBJ2-5 and V is TRBV9; no definite D call. CDR3 residues: CASSNQETQYF. The CDR3 DNA reads as TGTGCCAGCAGTAATCAAGAGACCCAGTACTTC.